The 27 T cell receptor beta chains given below trace back to one sample, sequenced in a study of blood T cell repertoires in COVID-19. Sequencing was performed with immunoSEQ multiplex PCR; in TCRdb, only in-frame clones are kept and a portion is missing. The sample holds fewer than 400,000 clones, around 87% seen once. The sample was PBMCs or T cells enriched from blood (not recorded which). The receptors were sampled from a woman aged 50 to 65 who had recovered from COVID-19.

The chain combines TRBV3-1 (or the pseudogene TRBV3-2) with TRBJ1-3, with D maybe TRBD1 (5 bases). The CDR3 consists of 14 residues. V was cut by 2 bases and J by 4 bases, with 9 bases left in between. In germline, CDR1 is LGHDT, CDR2 YNNKEL (reference sequence). DNA of the CDR3: TGTGCCAGCAGCCAATCGGCAGGGGGAAACACCATATATTTT. Protein: CASSQSAGGNTIYF.

The J gene is TRBJ1-2, the V gene TRBV29-1; tentative D call: TRBD1 (5 bases). The germline V gene encodes CDR1 SQVTM and CDR2 ANQGSEA. The V gene lost 3 bases and the J gene lost 7 bases, with 15 bases spanning the gap. CDR3 length: 13 amino acids. The CDR3 nucleotides are TGCAGCGTTGATCTCCAGGGATCTGGTGGCTACACCTTC. This sequence encodes CSVDLQGSGGYTF.

The chain carries TRBV28 and TRBJ2-1; 11 bases fit TRBD1. After removal of 5 bases from V and 3 bases from J, the junction contained 6 bases not matched to a gene. The germline gives CDR1 MDHEN, CDR2 SYDVKM. This CDR3 contains 16 residues. CDR3 sequence reads: CASSQRTGGLYNEQFF. CDR3 DNA sequence: TGTGCCAGCAGTCAACGGACAGGGGGCCTCTACAATGAGCAGTTCTTC.

The DNA for the CDR3 is TGTGCCAGCAGTTCGGTGGCGGGAAACACTGAAGCTTTCTTT. Translated: CASSSVAGNTEAFF. V is TRBV6-5 and J is TRBJ1-1; no clear D gene. The CDR3 has 14 residues. Germline loops: CDR1 MNHEY, CDR2 SVGAGI. Trimming left V 4 bases short and J 2 bases short, with 11 bases between.

The rearrangement links TRBV7-2 to TRBJ2-7; D is unclear. The CDR3 loop spans 12 amino acids. Germline lookup yields CDR1 SGHTA and CDR2 FQGNSA. Trimming shortened V by 5 bases and J by 7 bases, and 12 bases separated the two germline ends. CDR3 in amino acids: CASSPTGLEQYF. The CDR3 nucleotides are TGTGCCAGCAGCCCCACCGGGTTAGAGCAGTACTTC.

The rearrangement joins TRBV2 to TRBJ1-2; no definite D call. This CDR3 region has 12 residues. Germline values: CDR1 SNHLY, CDR2 FYNNEI. The V gene lost 6 bases and the J gene lost 7 bases, with 12 bases spanning the gap. The CDR3 sequence is CASRTGKGGYTF. The CDR3 coding sequence is TGTGCCAGCAGGACGGGAAAAGGTGGCTACACCTTC.

This chain links TRBV19 with TRBJ1-2; D gene uncertain. V was cut by 6 bases and J by 3 bases, with 11 bases left in between. Looked up from germline, CDR1 is LNHDA and CDR2 is SQIVND (reference sequence). The CDR3 is 13 residues long. CDR3 amino acids: CASSPGIDYGYTF. The CDR3 nucleotides are TGTGCCAGTAGCCCAGGTATCGACTATGGCTACACCTTC.

The V and J genes are TRBV30 and TRBJ1-5, with 10 positions matching TRBD1. Germline V CDR1 and CDR2: GTSNPN, SVGIG (reference sequence). Trimming took 5 bases from V and 2 from J; bases not matched to a gene: 0. The CDR3 has 13 amino acids. CDR3 DNA sequence: TGTGCCTGGGGGACAGGGGGCAATCAGCCCCAGCATTTT. It is translated as CAWGTGGNQPQHF.

The genes are TRBV7-9 and TRBJ2-5; possibly TRBD1 for D (5 bases). Germline V gene data show CDR1 as SEHNR and CDR2 as FQNEAQ (reference sequence). The length of the CDR3 is 14 residues. The germline V and J ends were trimmed by 4 bases and 1 base, with 10 bases remaining between them. The DNA for the CDR3 is TGTGCCAGCAGCTCTCGACAGCCCCAAGAGACCCAGTACTTC. This encodes CASSSRQPQETQYF.

V usage is TRBV29-1 and J usage is TRBJ1-1, with TRBD1 matching over 8 bases. CDR3 length equals 10 residues. Germline V gives CDR1 SQVTM, CDR2 ANQGSEA. With V trimmed by 5 bases and J by 11 bases, 4 bases remained unmatched. CDR3 sequence: CSVLDRDAFF. CDR3 in DNA: TGCAGCGTTCTGGACAGGGATGCTTTCTTT.

On this clone itself: At one end the junction does not follow the germline gene, possibly because of a read error. This chain connects TRBV6-1 to TRBJ1-5; perhaps TRBD1 as D (5 bases). This CDR3 is built from 15 residues. CDR1 is MNHNS and CDR2 is SASEGT in the germline V gene. CDR3 sequence: CASREGPGRNQPQHF. The DNA for the CDR3 is TGTGCCAGCAGGGAAGGGCCAGGGCGCAATCAGCCCCAGCATTTT.

V gene TRBV2 combines with J gene TRBJ1-1; D unresolved. Per germline, CDR1 SNHLY and CDR2 FYNNEI. V lost 5 bases to trimming and J lost 1 base, with 11 bases between them. This CDR3 has 14 residues. CDR3 residues: CASSLTTENTEAFF. Written as DNA, the CDR3 is TGTGCCAGCAGTTTAACGACTGAGAACACTGAAGCTTTCTTT. Complete variable domain (other parts from reference TRBV2 and TRBJ1-1): EPEVTQTPSHQVTQMGQEVILRCVPISNHLYFYWYRQILGQKVEFLVSFYNNEISEKSEIFDDQFSVERPDGSNFTLKIRSTKLEDSAMYFCASSLTTENTEAFFGQGTRLTVV.

Note on this clone: Other DNA sequences from this sample encode an identical CDR3 as well. The genes are TRBV30 and TRBJ1-5; D might be TRBD1 (5 bases). The germline V and J ends were trimmed by 0 bases and 5 bases, with 8 bases remaining between them. The CDR3 is 13 amino acids. Germline V CDR1 and CDR2: GTSNPN, SVGIG (reference sequence). In DNA, the CDR3 is TGTGCCTGGAGTGTAGGGACTCATCAGCCCCAGCATTTT. Amino acid sequence: CAWSVGTHQPQHF.

V and J are TRBV5-4 and TRBJ1-1, with 7 bases matching TRBD1. The CDR3 is made up of 12 amino acids. After removal of 5 bases from V and 5 bases from J, the junction contained 3 bases not matched to a gene. In germline, CDR1 is SGHNT, CDR2 YYREEE (reference sequence). CDR3: CASSTQGTEAFF. The CDR3 region has the DNA TGTGCCAGCAGTACACAGGGGACTGAAGCTTTCTTT.

The V gene is TRBV13, the J gene TRBJ2-2; TRBD2 matches 7 bases. Trimming removed 5 bases from V and 6 bases from J; junction bases left unmatched: 12. CDR1 is PRHDT, CDR2 FYEKMQ, per germline (reference sequence). The CDR3 is 16 amino acids. This chain's CDR3 is CASSPPGRGGSGELFF. The DNA for the CDR3 is TGTGCCAGCAGCCCCCCGGGGAGGGGAGGTTCCGGGGAGCTGTTTTTT.

The rearrangement uses TRBV4-2 and TRBJ1-2, with 8 bases that match TRBD1. The CDR3 extends over 18 amino acids. The germline CDR1 and CDR2 sequences are LGHNA and YNFKEQ. Trimming at V came to 0 bases and at J to 8 bases, leaving 17 bases not matched to a gene. The CDR3 reads CASSQEGNNLAGGRGYTF. The DNA for the CDR3 is TGTGCCAGCAGCCAAGAGGGAAATAATCTTGCAGGGGGCCGGGGCTACACCTTC.

The rearrangement uses TRBV19 and TRBJ1-1, with D hard to call. The CDR3 totals 15 residues. Germline lookup yields CDR1 LNHDA and CDR2 SQIVND (reference sequence). The V gene lost 4 bases and the J gene lost 0 bases, with 12 bases spanning the gap. In DNA form, the CDR3 reads TGTGCCAGTAGTACCCCGGGGTACATGAACACTGAAGCTTTCTTT. Residues: CASSTPGYMNTEAFF.

This chain connects TRBV7-2 to TRBJ1-5; D not certain. V was trimmed by 0 bases and J by 0 bases, leaving 6 bases between them. This CDR3 spans 15 amino acids. Germline loops: CDR1 SGHTA, CDR2 FQGNSA. CDR3 bases: TGTGCCAGCAGCTTAGCCTCGGTTAGCAATCAGCCCCAGCATTTT. Translated, it gives CASSLASVSNQPQHF.

This clone was observed a single time. The chain couples TRBV30 to TRBJ2-7, with D unclear. CDR1 and CDR2 (germline): GTSNPN, SVGIG (reference sequence). V gave up 4 bases and J gave up 2 bases, with 9 bases separating them. The CDR3 is 12 residues long. The CDR3 DNA reads as TGTGCCTGGACTGCGACACCCTACGAGCAGTACTTC. The encoded protein is CAWTATPYEQYF.

V is TRBV7-9 and J is TRBJ1-5; 12 nucleotides agree with TRBD1. Germline V lookup: CDR1 SEHNR, CDR2 FQNEAQ (reference sequence). V trimming: 5 bases; J trimming: 7 bases; junction bases outside the gene matches: 6. The CDR3 sequence is 15 residues long. The CDR3: CASSAGTGGGQPQHF. CDR3 DNA: TGTGCCAGCAGCGCCGGGACAGGGGGCGGCCAGCCCCAGCATTTT.

For the CDR3, the DNA is TGTGCCAGCAGCTTAAACGGGGGAGGCACAGATACGCAGTATTTT. This encodes CASSLNGGGTDTQYF. V gene TRBV7-2 combines with J gene TRBJ2-3; a possible D gene is TRBD2 (6 bases). Looked up from germline, CDR1 is SGHTA and CDR2 is FQGNSA. The CDR3 totals 15 residues. V lost 2 bases and J 1 base, leaving 10 bases between the germline ends.

This clone was observed once. The chain carries TRBV11-3 and TRBJ2-7; D is perhaps TRBD1 (5 bases). Looked up from germline, CDR1 is SGHNT and CDR2 is YENEEA. Between the trimmed V and J ends, which lost 2 bases and 6 bases, there was a span of 14 bases. The CDR3 is 14 amino acids. CDR3 region: CASSLSSGSSEQYF. CDR3 in DNA: TGTGCCAGCAGCTTATCCTCAGGGTCGTCCGAGCAGTACTTC.

The chain joins TRBV28 to TRBJ2-7, with D possibly matching TRBD1 (5 bases). The germline CDR1 and CDR2 sequences are MDHEN and SYDVKM. V lost 2 bases, J lost 3 bases, and 14 bases lay in between. CDR3 length: 15 amino acids. This CDR3 is CASSLKGQGNYEQYF. The CDR3 DNA reads TGTGCCAGCAGTTTAAAGGGGCAGGGAAACTACGAGCAGTACTTC.

This clone was found once. CDR3 sequence: CASSDRVSSYSNEQFF. The CDR3 coding sequence is TGTGCCAGCTCAGACCGGGTCTCTAGCTACTCGAATGAGCAGTTCTTC. This chain uses TRBV18 with TRBJ2-1; the D gene is possibly TRBD2 (5 bases). The V gene lost 5 bases and the J gene lost 7 bases, with 21 bases spanning the gap. This CDR3 is 16 amino acids long. Germline V gives CDR1 KGHSH, CDR2 LQKENI.

This chain uses TRBV24-1 with TRBJ2-5; 10 bases are shared with TRBD2. The germline V gene encodes CDR1 KGHDR and CDR2 SFDVKD. This CDR3 region has 16 residues. Trimming removed 5 bases from V and 5 bases from J; junction bases left unmatched: 10. CDR3 in amino acids: CATSVPLAGAGETQYF. CDR3 in DNA: TGTGCCACCAGTGTTCCGCTAGCGGGGGCTGGGGAGACCCAGTACTTC.

The V gene is TRBV7-2, the J gene TRBJ2-1; the D gene is possibly TRBD2 (5 bases). The CDR3 is made up of 16 amino acids. Trimming pared 6 bases from V and 0 bases from J, leaving 15 bases between. CDR1 and CDR2 from the germline V gene are SGHTA and FQGNSA. The CDR3 DNA reads TGTGCCAGCAGGTTTACGACGGGAAGCTCCTACAATGAGCAGTTCTTC. This sequence encodes CASRFTTGSSYNEQFF.

The rearrangement uses TRBV7-2 and TRBJ1-1; D is ambiguous. The CDR3 has 15 amino acids. Trimming removed 1 base from V and 4 bases from J, with 13 bases in between. Germline V lookup: CDR1 SGHTA, CDR2 FQGNSA. The CDR3, as DNA: TGTGCCAGCAGCTTAGGGATGGAATGGAGCACTGAAGCTTTCTTT. Its translation: CASSLGMEWSTEAFF.